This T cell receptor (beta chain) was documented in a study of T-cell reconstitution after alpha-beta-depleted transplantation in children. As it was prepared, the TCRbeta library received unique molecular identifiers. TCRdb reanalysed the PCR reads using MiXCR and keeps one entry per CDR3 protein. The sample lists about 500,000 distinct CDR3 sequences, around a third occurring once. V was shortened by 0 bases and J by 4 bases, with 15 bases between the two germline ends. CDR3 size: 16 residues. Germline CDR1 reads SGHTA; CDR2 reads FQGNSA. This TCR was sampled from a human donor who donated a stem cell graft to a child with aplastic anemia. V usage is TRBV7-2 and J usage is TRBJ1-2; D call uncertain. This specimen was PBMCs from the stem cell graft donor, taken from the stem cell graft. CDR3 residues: CASSLAASNPSYGYTF. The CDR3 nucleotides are TGTGCCAGCAGCTTAGCGGCGAGTAATCCCTCCTATGGCTACACCTTC.